Listed below are T cell receptor beta chains from one sample, sequenced in a study of cytomegalovirus exposure and HLA in healthy donors. Sequenced by immunoSEQ multiplex PCR; TCRdb stores in-frame clones only, minus some. Of about 120,000 clones listed, roughly four fifths are singletons. Sequencing was done on a sample of PBMCs. These receptors were taken from a man over 45 in good health and CMV-seropositive. CDR3s include the opening cysteine and the closing phenylalanine or tryptophan. Fields, in order: CDR3 DNA, CDR3 protein, V gene, D gene, J gene, clone size. The D gene is left open where the match is weak. The size of a clone is reported for some rows only, either as once, few or many, or as a class for expanded clones.

TGTTCCAGCAGCCCGGGACAGGGGGACACCGGGGAGCTGTTTTTT | CSSSPGQGDTGELFF | TRBV7-9 | TRBD1 | TRBJ2-2 | -
TGTGCCAGCAGTTTATCCAGGGGGGAGAATGGCTACACCTTC | CASSLSRGENGYTF | TRBV27 | TRBD1 | TRBJ1-2 | -
TGTGCCAGCAGCCGACAGGGGGACCGAAACACCATATATTTT | CASSRQGDRNTIYF | TRBV11-3 | TRBD1 | TRBJ1-3 | -
TGTGCCAGCAGCCCCCGACAGGGCCCGAACACTGAAGCTTTCTTT | CASSPRQGPNTEAFF | TRBV7-2 | TRBD1 | TRBJ1-1 | -
TGTGCCAGCAGGCGGACAAGCAATGAGCAGTTCTTC | CASRRTSNEQFF | TRBV28 | - | TRBJ2-1 | -
TGCGCCAGCAGCTTGGCAGGGAGCAATCAGCCCCAGCATTTT | CASSLAGSNQPQHF | TRBV5-1 | - | TRBJ1-5 | -
TGTGCCAGCTCACCGTCCGGGACTACCTACACAGATACGCAGTATTTT | CASSPSGTTYTDTQYF | TRBV18 | TRBD2 | TRBJ2-3 | once
TGTGCCAGTAGTTCGCCCCCGGGCTCTGGAAACACCATATATTTT | CASSSPPGSGNTIYF | TRBV19 | - | TRBJ1-3 | -
TGTGCCAGCACCAGTGGTGATACCTACGAGCAGTACTTC | CASTSGDTYEQYF | TRBV6-5 | - | TRBJ2-7 | -
TGCGCCAGCAGCTTGACTAGCGGGAGAACCTACAATGAGCAGTTCTTC | CASSLTSGRTYNEQFF | TRBV5-1 | TRBD2 | TRBJ2-1 | -
TGTGCCAGCAGCCAAGATTTGGCTAGCGGATTCTACGAGCAGTACTTC | CASSQDLASGFYEQYF | TRBV4-1 | TRBD2 | TRBJ2-7 | few
TGCGCCAGCAGCTTGGACAGGACGAACACTGAAGCTTTCTTT | CASSLDRTNTEAFF | TRBV5-1 | - | TRBJ1-1 | once
TGTGCCACCATGACTAGCGGGGCCACAGATACGCAGTATTTT | CATMTSGATDTQYF | TRBV6-6 | TRBD2 | TRBJ2-3 | once
TGTGCCAGCAGCCAATCGCCGACAGGGGGCACCGGGGAGCTGTTTTTT | CASSQSPTGGTGELFF | TRBV16 | TRBD1 | TRBJ2-2 | once
TGTGCCAGCAGTGAGATCCTAGCGGGGGGTTATGAGCAGTTCTTC | CASSEILAGGYEQFF | TRBV6-1 | TRBD2 | TRBJ2-1 | once
TGTGCCAGCAGCCCGAGGGGGCGCAGCACAGATACGCAGTATTTT | CASSPRGRSTDTQYF | TRBV7-2 | TRBD1 | TRBJ2-3 | -